The 13 T cell receptor beta chains below were found in one sample sequenced in a study of blood T cell repertoires in COVID-19. The assay was immunoSEQ multiplex PCR, and TCRdb's table has in-frame clones only and misses some. Of some 210,000 clones listed, around 84% were seen once; the top ten hold 4.3%. Sequencing used PBMCs or T cells enriched from blood (not recorded which). Every receptor here comes from a man between 25 and 39 years old with acute COVID-19.

The V gene is TRBV19, the J gene TRBJ1-5; D is possibly TRBD1 (5 bases). Germline CDR1 LNHDA, CDR2 SQIVND (reference sequence). The CDR3 extends over 12 amino acids. Trimming took 8 bases from V and 7 from J, leaving 12 bases between them. The CDR3 loop reads CASAAGPQPQHF. The CDR3, as DNA: TGTGCCAGTGCGGCAGGGCCCCAGCCCCAGCATTTT.

This clone was observed a single time. The rearrangement links TRBV2 to TRBJ2-5; 7 bases are a match to TRBD1. Unmatched junction bases numbered 8, after V lost 4 bases and J lost 3 bases. Germline V gene data show CDR1 as SNHLY and CDR2 as FYNNEI. CDR3 length equals 15 residues. Written as DNA, the CDR3 is TGTGCCAGCAGTGTTCAGACAGGGCAAAAAGAGACCCAGTACTTC. Translated, it gives CASSVQTGQKETQYF. Full variable domain (missing parts from reference TRBV2 and TRBJ2-5): EPEVTQTPSHQVTQMGQEVILRCVPISNHLYFYWYRQILGQKVEFLVSFYNNEISEKSEIFDDQFSVERPDGSNFTLKIRSTKLEDSAMYFCASSVQTGQKETQYFGPGTRLLVL.

This clone has just a few counts. This chain uses TRBV9 with TRBJ1-2; a possible D gene is TRBD1 (5 bases). The CDR3 contains 13 residues. Germline V gene data show CDR1 as SGDLS and CDR2 as YYNGEE. Between the trimmed V and J ends, which lost 4 bases and 4 bases, there was a span of 11 bases. This chain's CDR3 is CASSTMDTYGYTF. In DNA, the CDR3 is TGTGCCAGCAGCACCATGGACACCTATGGCTACACCTTC.

The chain carries TRBV19 and TRBJ1-5; no reliable D call. Between the trimmed V and J ends, which lost 6 bases and 3 bases, there was a span of 9 bases. CDR1 is LNHDA and CDR2 is SQIVND in the germline V gene (reference sequence). The CDR3 has 13 residues. The CDR3: CASSEGANQPQHF. The CDR3, as DNA: TGTGCCAGTAGCGAGGGAGCCAATCAGCCCCAGCATTTT. Based on the CDR3 plus reference TRBV19 and TRBJ1-5, the full variable domain is DGGITQSPKYLFRKEGQNVTLSCEQNLNHDAMYWYRQDPGQGLRLIYYSQIVNDFQKGDIAEGYSVSREKKESFPLTVTSAQKNPTAFYLCASSEGANQPQHFGDGTRLSIL.

This sequence joins TRBV11-2 and TRBJ2-3, with D perhaps TRBD2 (5 bases). The CDR3 extends over 14 amino acids. From germline, CDR1 is SGHAT and CDR2 FQNNGV. V gave up 1 base and J gave up 4 bases, with 9 bases separating them. The CDR3 sequence: CASSLAQLADTQYF. The CDR3 nucleotides read TGTGCCAGCAGCTTAGCCCAACTAGCAGATACGCAGTATTTT.

The chain combines TRBV4-1 with TRBJ2-1; a weak D match, TRBD2 (7 bases). Germline V gives CDR1 MGHRA, CDR2 YSYEKL. The CDR3 loop spans 18 amino acids. V was cut by 3 bases and J by 6 bases, with 24 bases left in between. The CDR3 bases are TGCGCCAGCAGCCATACCCGGGCGGGGGCCCCGGGTACCAATGAGCAGTTCTTC. Amino acids: CASSHTRAGAPGTNEQFF.

This chain links TRBV5-1 with TRBJ1-5; 10 nucleotides agree with TRBD1. CDR1 is SGHRS and CDR2 is YFSETQ in the germline V gene. V shed 0 bases, J shed 6 bases, and the junction held 6 bases outside the gene matches. The CDR3 contains 16 residues. CDR3 coding DNA: TGCGCCAGCAGCTTGGATGGACAGGGGGTCGGTCAGCCCCAGCATTTT. This translates into CASSLDGQGVGQPQHF.

The V gene is TRBV4-2, the J gene TRBJ2-1, with D perhaps TRBD1 (5 bases). Between the trimmed V and J ends, which lost 4 bases and 7 bases, there was a span of 14 bases. The CDR3 loop spans 14 amino acids. Germline CDR1 and CDR2: LGHNA and YNFKEQ. In nucleotides, the CDR3 is TGTGCCAGCAGCCCAGGGCAAGGATCGAATGAGCAGTTCTTC. Translation gives CASSPGQGSNEQFF.

The rearrangement links TRBV7-9 to TRBJ2-5; 10 positions agree with TRBD2. Germline trimming cut 5 bases from V and 5 bases from J; bases unmatched to any gene: 11. CDR1 and CDR2 (germline): SEHNR, FQNEAQ (reference sequence). The length of the CDR3 is 16 residues. The DNA of the CDR3 is TGTGCCAGCAGCCAATCCTCAGCGGGGGGGCCGGAGACCCAGTACTTC. It yields the protein CASSQSSAGGPETQYF.

With respect to this clone: Different DNA sequences within this sample yield the same CDR3. The chain joins TRBV28 to TRBJ2-7; possible D gene TRBD2, 5 bases. The CDR3 is 13 amino acids. Between the trimmed V and J ends, which lost 3 bases and 3 bases, there was a span of 9 bases. Germline CDR1 is MDHEN and CDR2 is SYDVKM. The chain's CDR3 is CASSFRGVYEQYF. The CDR3 bases are TGTGCCAGCAGTTTCCGGGGAGTCTACGAGCAGTACTTC.

This chain connects TRBV5-1 to TRBJ1-2; 7 bases match TRBD1. CDR1 and CDR2 (germline): SGHRS, YFSETQ. The CDR3 has 14 residues. Germline trimming cut 0 bases from V and 8 bases from J; bases unmatched to any gene: 7. DNA of the CDR3: TGCGCCAGCAGCTTGGAGACAGGGTTAGAAGGCTACACCTTC. Its protein product is CASSLETGLEGYTF. Using reference TRBV5-1 and TRBJ1-2 for the parts outside the CDR3, the full variable domain is KAGVTQTPRYLIKTRGQQVTLSCSPISGHRSVSWYQQTPGQGLQFLFEYFSETQRNKGNFPGRFSGRQFSNSRSEMNVSTLELGDSALYLCASSLETGLEGYTFGSGTRLTVV.

CDR3 DNA sequence: TGTGCCAGCAGTTTACCTGGGCTATATAATTCACCCCTCCACTTT. This codes for CASSLPGLYNSPLHF. V is TRBV28 and J is TRBJ1-6; D is undetermined. Germline lookup yields CDR1 MDHEN and CDR2 SYDVKM. This CDR3 has 15 residues. V lost 2 bases to trimming and J lost 4 bases, with 9 bases between them. Full variable domain (rest looked up from reference TRBV28 and TRBJ1-6): DVKVTQSSRYLVKRTGEKVFLECVQDMDHENMFWYRQDPGLGLRLIYFSYDVKMKEKGDIPEGYSVSREKKERFSLILESASTNQTSMYLCASSLPGLYNSPLHFGNGTRLTVT.

V gene TRBV2 combines with J gene TRBJ1-5, with 7 bases that match TRBD1. Trimming took 6 bases from V and 7 from J; bases not matched to a gene: 9. The CDR3 has 14 amino acids. CDR1 is SNHLY and CDR2 is FYNNEI in the germline V gene. The chain's CDR3 is CASRGTVMGQPQHF. The CDR3, as DNA: TGTGCCAGCAGGGGGACAGTTATGGGGCAGCCCCAGCATTTT. The full variable domain, its missing parts supplied by reference TRBV2 and TRBJ1-5, is EPEVTQTPSHQVTQMGQEVILRCVPISNHLYFYWYRQILGQKVEFLVSFYNNEISEKSEIFDDQFSVERPDGSNFTLKIRSTKLEDSAMYFCASRGTVMGQPQHFGDGTRLSIL.